These T cell receptor beta chains were read from a single sample in a study of technical replicates of blood from a handful of donors. Method: immunoSEQ multiplex PCR; TCRdb's copy keeps in-frame clones and lacks some. This table holds about 59,000 clones, about 94% found once. Sequencing was done on a sample of PBMCs. The receptors here all came from a human donor in good health. Some clones in this sample may be carry-over from other donors' samples. CDR3s include the opening cysteine and the closing phenylalanine or tryptophan. The order of the fields is V gene, clone size, J gene, D gene, CDR3 DNA, CDR3 protein. D genes are given only for firm matches. The size entry is marked missing in some rows and otherwise reads once, few, many or a size class.

v_call: TRBV4-1; clone_size: many; j_call: TRBJ2-7; d_call: NA; cdr3_nt: TGCGCCAGCAGCCAAGTGGCAGAGGGGGTGGGGCAGGGCTCCGAGCAGTACTTC; cdr3_aa: CASSQVAEGVGQGSEQYF
v_call: TRBV5-1; clone_size: NA; j_call: TRBJ2-7; d_call: TRBD1; cdr3_nt: TGCGCCAGCAGCTGGACAGGGATGATGGGCTACGAGCAGTACTTC; cdr3_aa: CASSWTGMMGYEQYF
v_call: TRBV4-3; clone_size: NA; j_call: TRBJ1-1; d_call: TRBD1; cdr3_nt: TGCGCCAGCAGCCCACCCCGCAGGGGGCTTGCCACTGAAGCTTTCTTT; cdr3_aa: CASSPPRRGLATEAFF
v_call: TRBV7-2; clone_size: NA; j_call: TRBJ2-3; d_call: NA; cdr3_nt: TGTGCCAGCGGGGCTGCTTTTAGAGATACGCAGTATTTT; cdr3_aa: CASGAAFRDTQYF
v_call: TRBV7-2; clone_size: NA; j_call: TRBJ2-5; d_call: TRBD2; cdr3_nt: TGTGCCAGCAGTCGTCGGTCCGGGGGGGAGACCCAGTACTTC; cdr3_aa: CASSRRSGGETQYF
v_call: TRBV5-1; clone_size: NA; j_call: TRBJ2-3; d_call: TRBD2; cdr3_nt: TGCGCCAGCAGCTACGCCAGACTAGCAGGCAACACAGATACGCAGTATTTT; cdr3_aa: CASSYARLAGNTDTQYF
v_call: TRBV7-3; clone_size: NA; j_call: TRBJ2-5; d_call: TRBD2; cdr3_nt: TGTGCCAGCAGCCCTTTTGGCGGGAGTAAAGAGACCCAGTACTTC; cdr3_aa: CASSPFGGSKETQYF
v_call: TRBV6-5; clone_size: NA; j_call: TRBJ1-1; d_call: TRBD1; cdr3_nt: TGTGCCAGCAGTTACTCGACAGGGCTTAACACTGAAGCTTTCTTT; cdr3_aa: CASSYSTGLNTEAFF
v_call: TRBV7-2; clone_size: NA; j_call: TRBJ1-5; d_call: NA; cdr3_nt: TGTGCCAGCAGCTCGACAGCAGGGGACAATCAGCCCCAGCATTTT; cdr3_aa: CASSSTAGDNQPQHF
v_call: TRBV5-4; clone_size: once; j_call: TRBJ1-2; d_call: NA; cdr3_nt: TGTGCCAGCAGCCGGTACAGGGATTACAATGGCTACACCTTC; cdr3_aa: CASSRYRDYNGYTF
v_call: TRBV5-3; clone_size: NA; j_call: TRBJ2-1; d_call: TRBD1; cdr3_nt: TGTGCCAGAAGCCCCCGGGACAGGGGTTTCGCTTGTCTCTTC; cdr3_aa: CARSPRDRGFACLF
v_call: TRBV29-1; clone_size: NA; j_call: TRBJ2-1; d_call: NA; cdr3_nt: TGCAGCGTTGAGGGTACGGGCTCCTACAATGAGCAGTTCTTC; cdr3_aa: CSVEGTGSYNEQFF
v_call: TRBV5-4; clone_size: NA; j_call: TRBJ2-2; d_call: NA; cdr3_nt: TGTGCCAGCAGCCCCGCCGGGAGAGGAGTAACGACCGGGGAGCTGTTTTTT; cdr3_aa: CASSPAGRGVTTGELFF
v_call: TRBV27; clone_size: NA; j_call: TRBJ2-7; d_call: NA; cdr3_nt: TGTGCCAGCAGTTCCTTGGGGAGGAGCTCCTACGAGCAGTACTTC; cdr3_aa: CASSSLGRSSYEQYF
v_call: TRBV2; clone_size: NA; j_call: TRBJ1-1; d_call: TRBD1; cdr3_nt: TGTGCCAGCCAAGACAGGGTGAACACTGAAGCTTTCTTT; cdr3_aa: CASQDRVNTEAFF